The 24 T cell receptor beta chains listed next were all sequenced from one sample in a study of blood T cell repertoires in COVID-19. Sequencing used immunoSEQ multiplex PCR; TCRdb keeps in-frame clones, though not all of them. The sample records roughly 290,000 clones, approximately 83% being singletons. The sequenced material came from peripheral blood. The origin of the receptors is a woman under 40 who had recovered from COVID-19.

This chain uses TRBV28 with TRBJ1-6, with 7 bases that match TRBD1. The V segment lost 6 bases and the J segment 7 bases; nucleotides outside the gene matches: 9. The CDR3 runs to 15 residues. In germline, CDR1 is MDHEN, CDR2 SYDVKM. The CDR3 DNA reads TGTGCCAGCAGACCACAGGGGAATTGGAATTCACCCCTCCACTTT. Translation gives CASRPQGNWNSPLHF.

V usage is TRBV6-2 or TRBV6-3 and J usage is TRBJ2-7, with 9 bases lining up with TRBD1. Germline assignment: CDR1 MNHEY and CDR2 SVGEGT. This CDR3 is built from 16 residues. The V gene end was trimmed by 5 bases and the J gene end by 2 bases; junction bases not matched to a gene: 10. The CDR3 loop is CASSDPGQGPTYEQYF. The CDR3 DNA sequence: TGTGCCAGCAGTGACCCGGGACAGGGCCCAACCTACGAGCAGTACTTC.

This clone has a single count. This sequence joins TRBV2 and TRBJ1-5; unclear D gene. Per germline, CDR1 SNHLY and CDR2 FYNNEI. This CDR3 is 12 amino acids long. V dropped 6 bases and J dropped 7 bases, with 10 bases sitting between them. The DNA of the CDR3 is TGTGCCAGCAGGGGAACGGGGCAGCCCCAGCATTTT. It yields the protein CASRGTGQPQHF.

The count of this clone is one. The CDR3 region is CASSFIPGGSDGYTF. The CDR3 coding sequence is TGTGCCAGCAGCTTCATCCCCGGGGGATCGGATGGCTACACCTTC. The V call is TRBV7-9, the J call TRBJ1-2, with D possibly matching TRBD1 (5 bases). This CDR3 comprises 15 residues. The germline gives CDR1 SEHNR, CDR2 FQNEAQ (reference sequence). V was pared by 3 bases and J by 6 bases, with 17 bases between.

Only one count was recorded for this clone. V is TRBV7-2 and J is TRBJ2-2; 9 positions agree with TRBD2. Germline trimming cut 1 base from V and 4 bases from J; bases unmatched to any gene: 7. Germline-derived CDR1 and CDR2 are SGHTA and FQGNSA. The CDR3 is made up of 17 amino acids. The CDR3 loop is CASSLGLAGPITGELFF. For the CDR3, the DNA is TGTGCCAGCAGCTTAGGCCTAGCGGGACCAATCACCGGGGAGCTGTTTTTT.

The chain carries TRBV28 and TRBJ1-1; TRBD1 aligns across 7 bases. Germline CDR1 is MDHEN and CDR2 is SYDVKM. The V segment lost 5 bases and the J segment 10 bases; nucleotides outside the gene matches: 10. The CDR3 runs to 13 residues. CDR3 sequence: CASSKENRGTAFF. The CDR3 DNA is TGTGCCAGCAGTAAGGAAAACAGGGGAACAGCTTTCTTT.

The chain joins TRBV5-5 to TRBJ2-7; TRBD1 might be the D (7 bases). The V end lost 0 bases, the J end lost 7 bases, and 11 bases lay between the germline ends. This CDR3 is built from 13 residues. Germline CDR1 reads SGHKS; CDR2 reads YYEKEE (reference sequence). The CDR3 reads CASSLVGGQEQYF. The DNA for the CDR3 is TGTGCCAGCAGCTTGGTGGGGGGACAGGAGCAGTACTTC.

V usage is TRBV27 and J usage is TRBJ2-5; D might be TRBD2 (5 bases). CDR1 MNHEY and CDR2 SMNVEV come from the germline V gene (reference sequence). This CDR3 has 13 residues. V lost 3 bases and J 2 bases, leaving 7 bases between the germline ends. The CDR3 loop reads CASSFEGQETQYF. The DNA of the CDR3 is TGTGCCAGCAGTTTCGAGGGACAAGAGACCCAGTACTTC.

This clone has a handful of counts. Other nucleotide sequences from this sample produce the same CDR3. This sequence joins TRBV2 and TRBJ1-1; D gene unclear. The germline V gene has CDR1 SNHLY and CDR2 FYNNEI. The CDR3 totals 11 residues. Trimming cost V 2 bases and J 7 bases, with 5 bases left between them. CDR3 sequence (DNA): TGTGCCAGCAGTGAACGGGGTGAAGCTTTCTTT. Translated, it gives CASSERGEAFF.

The rearrangement links TRBV19 to TRBJ1-2, with no clear D. Looked up from germline, CDR1 is LNHDA and CDR2 is SQIVND (reference sequence). The CDR3 sequence is 11 residues long. The V end was cut by 7 bases, the J end by 3 bases, with 6 bases between. CDR3 nucleotides: TGTGCCAGTACCTCTTACTATGGCTACACCTTC. Translation: CASTSYYGYTF. Full variable domain (outside the CDR3, taken from reference TRBV19 and TRBJ1-2): DGGITQSPKYLFRKEGQNVTLSCEQNLNHDAMYWYRQDPGQGLRLIYYSQIVNDFQKGDIAEGYSVSREKKESFPLTVTSAQKNPTAFYLCASTSYYGYTFGSGTRLTVV.

The chain links TRBV27 to TRBJ2-7, with 7 bases matching TRBD2. CDR3 length: 15 amino acids. The ends lost 3 bases at V and 3 bases at J; junction bases unmatched: 8. Germline lookup yields CDR1 MNHEY and CDR2 SMNVEV (reference sequence). CDR3 nucleotide sequence: TGTGCCAGCAGTTTGACGGGGGGTACCTTCTACGAGCAGTACTTC. As protein: CASSLTGGTFYEQYF.

This clone was found once. The chain combines TRBV7-3 with TRBJ1-1; 7 bases map to TRBD1. CDR1 and CDR2 from the germline V gene are SGHTA and FQGTGA. V was clipped by 2 bases and J by 1 base; unmatched bases: 4. This CDR3 has 15 amino acids. The CDR3 DNA sequence: TGTGCCAGCAGCTTAGACGGGACAGAGAACACTGAAGCTTTCTTT. Protein: CASSLDGTENTEAFF.

CDR3 sequence: CASSPAGALQPQHF. CDR3 nucleotides: TGTGCCAGCAGCCCAGCAGGGGCTCTTCAGCCCCAGCATTTT. The V gene is TRBV7-8, the J gene TRBJ1-5; tentative D call: TRBD1 (6 bases). The CDR3 contains 14 residues. Germline V gene sequence: CDR1 SGHVS, CDR2 FQNEAQ. Trimming took 5 bases from V and 6 from J, leaving 14 bases between them.

This rearrangement joins TRBV27 to TRBJ1-2; D is undetermined. V was clipped by 11 bases and J by 5 bases, with 12 bases between them. This CDR3 comprises 11 residues. Germline V gene data show CDR1 as MNHEY and CDR2 as SMNVEV (reference sequence). Here the CDR3 reads CARETGYGYTF. CDR3 nucleotide sequence: TGTGCCCGTGAAACGGGGTATGGCTACACCTTC.

CDR3 sequence (DNA): TGTGCCACCAGTGACCGGACTAGCGGGAGGGTTAATGAGCAGTTCTTC. Protein sequence: CATSDRTSGRVNEQFF. This chain connects TRBV24-1 to TRBJ2-1; 15 bases align to TRBD2. The CDR3 runs 16 residues. V was clipped by 4 bases and J by 7 bases; unmatched bases: 4. Per the germline V gene, CDR1 is KGHDR and CDR2 is SFDVKD.

V is TRBV27 and J is TRBJ1-2; TRBD1 matches at 11 bases. The CDR3 is made up of 15 amino acids. V dropped 6 bases and J dropped 5; count of bases not matched to a gene: 8. Germline assignment: CDR1 MNHEY and CDR2 SMNVEV (reference sequence). The CDR3 sequence: CASRYGTGGKYGYTF. CDR3 in DNA: TGTGCCAGCAGGTACGGGACAGGGGGAAAGTATGGCTACACCTTC.

This clone was counted only a few times. The CDR3 here is CASSLGGGAPQHF. The DNA for the CDR3 is TGTGCCAGCAGTTTAGGAGGGGGCGCGCCCCAGCATTTT. The chain uses TRBV28 and TRBJ1-5, with 7 bases that match TRBD1. CDR1 and CDR2 (germline): MDHEN, SYDVKM. The trim removed 2 bases at V and 9 bases at J, leaving 4 bases unmatched. The CDR3 is 13 amino acids.

The genes are TRBV13 and TRBJ1-2, with D tentatively TRBD1 (5 bases). Germline loops: CDR1 PRHDT, CDR2 FYEKMQ (reference sequence). The CDR3 sequence is 13 residues long. V lost 1 base and J 8 bases, leaving 11 bases between the germline ends. The CDR3 DNA follows: TGTGCCAGCAGCTTAGATAGGGGAAGGGGCTACACCTTC. Residues: CASSLDRGRGYTF.

This clone was picked up a small number of times. The chain combines TRBV5-1 with TRBJ2-3; 9 bases are shared with TRBD1. There are 14 residues in the CDR3. The germline gives CDR1 SGHRS, CDR2 YFSETQ. V dropped 5 bases and J dropped 6; count of bases not matched to a gene: 7. As DNA, the CDR3 is TGCGCCAGCAGTAGGACAGGGGTACTCGATACGCAGTATTTT. It specifies CASSRTGVLDTQYF. Drawing the rest from reference TRBV5-1 and TRBJ2-3, the complete variable domain is KAGVTQTPRYLIKTRGQQVTLSCSPISGHRSVSWYQQTPGQGLQFLFEYFSETQRNKGNFPGRFSGRQFSNSRSEMNVSTLELGDSALYLCASSRTGVLDTQYFGPGTRLTVL.

This chain uses TRBV12-3 or TRBV12-4 with TRBJ1-2; D gene uncertain. This CDR3 has 12 residues. V was cut by 7 bases and J by 6 bases, with 12 bases left in between. CDR3 residues: CASTPVEDGYTF. DNA for the CDR3: TGTGCCAGCACTCCCGTGGAGGATGGCTACACCTTC.

The rearrangement joins TRBV7-6 to TRBJ1-4; D unresolved. The V gene's germline CDR1 is SGHVS and CDR2 FNYEAQ. CDR3 size: 18 residues. V dropped 5 bases and J dropped 0 bases, with 19 bases sitting between them. CDR3 amino acids: CASSRLPIRVATNEKLFF. CDR3 nucleotides: TGTGCCAGCAGCCGACTTCCAATCCGGGTCGCAACTAATGAAAAACTGTTTTTT.

J is TRBJ1-2 and V is TRBV6-5; D gene ambiguous. Germline V gene data show CDR1 as MNHEY and CDR2 as SVGAGI. V was clipped by 6 bases and J by 6 bases, with 17 bases between them. The CDR3 loop spans 14 amino acids. The CDR3 bases are TGTGCCAGCAGGGGAGGAAGGTCGCCGGATGGCTACACCTTC. It yields the protein CASRGGRSPDGYTF.

The chain couples TRBV7-9 to TRBJ1-3; maybe TRBD1 (5 bases). The CDR3 has 16 amino acids. Germline CDR1 is SEHNR and CDR2 is FQNEAQ (reference sequence). V was clipped by 5 bases and J by 4 bases, with 18 bases between them. CDR3 DNA sequence: TGTGCCAGCAGCCCCGGGGGTGCCGCCGGGGGAAACACCATATATTTT. Protein sequence: CASSPGGAAGGNTIYF.

The CDR3 nucleotides read TGTGCCATCAGCCGGGGGGGCTCCTACAATGAGCAGTTCTTC. Protein: CAISRGGSYNEQFF. The chain combines TRBV10-3 with TRBJ2-1; 8 nucleotides line up with TRBD2. CDR3 length equals 14 residues. V lost 6 bases to trimming and J lost 0 bases; unmatched junction nucleotides: 1. CDR1 and CDR2 from the germline V gene are ENHRY and SYGVKD.